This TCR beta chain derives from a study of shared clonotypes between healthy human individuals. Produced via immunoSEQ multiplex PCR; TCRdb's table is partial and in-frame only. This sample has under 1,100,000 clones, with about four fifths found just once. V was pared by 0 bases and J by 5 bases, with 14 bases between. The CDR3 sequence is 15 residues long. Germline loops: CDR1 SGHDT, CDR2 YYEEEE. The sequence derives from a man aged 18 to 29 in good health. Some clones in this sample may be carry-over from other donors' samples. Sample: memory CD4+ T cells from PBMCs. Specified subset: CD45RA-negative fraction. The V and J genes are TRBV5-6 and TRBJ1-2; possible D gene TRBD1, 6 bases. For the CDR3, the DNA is TGTGCCAGCAGCTTGGCTGGCAGTACAGGGTATGGCTACACCTTC. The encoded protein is CASSLAGSTGYGYTF.